The rows below give T cell receptor beta chains drawn from one sample of a study of shared clonotypes between healthy human individuals. Sequenced by immunoSEQ multiplex PCR; TCRdb stores in-frame clones only, minus some. The sample includes over a million clones, roughly 97% of them seen just once. Sequencing input: naive CD4+ T cells sorted from blood. These receptors were obtained from a man aged 25-45 years in good health. The CDR3 runs from the conserved cysteine through the conserved F or W. A D gene is named only where the DNA matches it firmly. Some rows have no size entry. The others give once, few or many, or a class for an expanded clone.

D: NA
length: 14
V: TRBV9
size: few
J: TRBJ1-1
CDR3: CASSVWGTNTEAFF
DNA: TGTGCCAGCAGCGTATGGGGAACCAACACTGAAGCTTTCTTT

D: NA
length: 15
V: TRBV29-1
size: NA
J: TRBJ2-1
CDR3: CSAVGRGFGYNEQFF
DNA: TGCAGCGCTGTTGGGCGGGGATTCGGCTACAATGAGCAGTTCTTC

D: NA
length: 13
V: TRBV9
size: NA
J: TRBJ1-3
CDR3: CASSVGRGNTIYF
DNA: TGTGCCAGCAGCGTGGGCCGCGGAAACACCATATATTTT

D: NA
length: 15
V: TRBV4-3
size: NA
J: TRBJ2-7
CDR3: CASSQEGGANYEQYF
DNA: TGCGCCAGCAGCCAAGAGGGTGGGGCTAACTACGAGCAGTACTTC

D: TRBD1
length: 18
V: TRBV10-3
size: NA
J: TRBJ2-3
CDR3: CAPCPGQGERPVTDTQYF
DNA: TGTGCCCCATGCCCTGGACAGGGGGAACGTCCCGTCACAGATACGCAGTATTTT

D: TRBD2
length: 14
V: TRBV10-3
size: NA
J: TRBJ2-7
CDR3: CAISQLADNYEQYF
DNA: TGTGCCATTTCTCAACTAGCGGACAACTACGAGCAGTACTTC

D: NA
length: 13
V: TRBV28
size: NA
J: TRBJ1-1
CDR3: CASSFSKQHGAFF
DNA: TGTGCCAGCAGTTTTTCCAAACAACATGGAGCTTTCTTT

D: NA
length: 12
V: TRBV10-3
size: few
J: TRBJ2-7
CDR3: CAISIKGFEQYF
DNA: TGTGCCATCAGTATCAAGGGTTTCGAGCAGTACTTC

D: NA
length: 14
V: TRBV7-8
size: NA
J: TRBJ2-7
CDR3: CASSLLGSSYEQYF
DNA: TGTGCCAGCAGCTTACTCGGTAGCTCCTACGAGCAGTACTTC

D: TRBD2
length: 16
V: TRBV7-6
size: NA
J: TRBJ2-1
CDR3: CASSRLGAGGDNEQFF
DNA: TGTGCCAGCAGTCGTCTTGGAGCGGGAGGCGACAATGAGCAGTTCTTC

D: TRBD1
length: 14
V: TRBV5-1
size: NA
J: TRBJ2-3
CDR3: CASRTGPSTDTQYF
DNA: TGCGCCAGCCGGACAGGGCCTAGCACAGATACGCAGTATTTT

D: TRBD1
length: 14
V: TRBV2
size: few
J: TRBJ2-3
CDR3: CASIDDRVGDTQYF
DNA: TGTGCCAGCATTGACGACAGGGTCGGGGATACGCAGTATTTT

D: NA
length: 16
V: TRBV6-1
size: NA
J: TRBJ2-3
CDR3: CASSAQVRTSTDTQYF
DNA: TGTGCCAGCAGTGCACAGGTGAGGACCAGCACAGATACGCAGTATTTT

D: TRBD1
length: 14
V: TRBV10-2
size: once
J: TRBJ2-7
CDR3: CASSGFGTAYEQYF
DNA: TGCGCCAGCAGTGGGTTTGGGACAGCCTACGAGCAGTACTTC

D: NA
length: 14
V: TRBV10-2
size: NA
J: TRBJ2-2
CDR3: CASSRFRGAGELFF
DNA: TGCGCCAGCAGCCGTTTTCGTGGGGCCGGGGAGCTGTTTTTT

D: TRBD1
length: 16
V: TRBV7-8
size: NA
J: TRBJ1-2
CDR3: CASSFGGQESNYGYTF
DNA: TGTGCCAGCAGCTTTGGGGGACAGGAGTCTAACTATGGCTACACCTTC

D: NA
length: 12
V: TRBV5-4
size: NA
J: TRBJ1-1
CDR3: CASSLGVTEAFF
DNA: TGTGCCAGCAGCTTGGGGGTGACGGAAGCTTTCTTT

D: TRBD2
length: 14
V: TRBV5-5
size: NA
J: TRBJ2-5
CDR3: CASSLSSGGETQYF
DNA: TGTGCCAGCAGCTTGTCTAGCGGGGGAGAGACCCAGTACTTC

D: NA
length: 13
V: TRBV15
size: NA
J: TRBJ1-1
CDR3: CATSRGLPGEAFF
DNA: TGTGCCACCAGCAGAGGACTCCCAGGGGAAGCTTTCTTT

D: NA
length: 15
V: TRBV6-5
size: NA
J: TRBJ2-3
CDR3: CASSYSTGYQDTQYF
DNA: TGTGCCAGCAGTTACTCTACAGGTTACCAAGATACGCAGTATTTT

D: NA
length: 16
V: TRBV5-4
size: NA
J: TRBJ2-5
CDR3: CASSLDPSGIQETQYF
DNA: TGTGCCAGCAGCTTGGACCCCAGCGGTATCCAAGAGACCCAGTACTTC

D: TRBD1
length: 15
V: TRBV28
size: once
J: TRBJ1-1
CDR3: CAIRDRGYYNTEAFF
DNA: TGTGCCATAAGGGACAGAGGGTATTATAACACTGAAGCTTTCTTT

D: NA
length: 16
V: TRBV5-1
size: once
J: TRBJ2-7
CDR3: CASSQSLSGLPYEQYF
DNA: TGCGCCAGCAGCCAGTCCCTCTCGGGGCTACCCTACGAGCAGTACTTC

D: NA
length: 15
V: TRBV7-2
size: NA
J: TRBJ2-5
CDR3: CASSLASTGQETQYF
DNA: TGTGCCAGCAGCTTAGCTTCGACGGGGCAAGAGACCCAGTACTTC

D: TRBD1
length: 16
V: TRBV28
size: NA
J: TRBJ2-3
CDR3: CASSFRDRGFRDTQYF
DNA: TGTGCCAGCAGTTTCCGGGACAGGGGGTTTAGAGATACGCAGTATTTT